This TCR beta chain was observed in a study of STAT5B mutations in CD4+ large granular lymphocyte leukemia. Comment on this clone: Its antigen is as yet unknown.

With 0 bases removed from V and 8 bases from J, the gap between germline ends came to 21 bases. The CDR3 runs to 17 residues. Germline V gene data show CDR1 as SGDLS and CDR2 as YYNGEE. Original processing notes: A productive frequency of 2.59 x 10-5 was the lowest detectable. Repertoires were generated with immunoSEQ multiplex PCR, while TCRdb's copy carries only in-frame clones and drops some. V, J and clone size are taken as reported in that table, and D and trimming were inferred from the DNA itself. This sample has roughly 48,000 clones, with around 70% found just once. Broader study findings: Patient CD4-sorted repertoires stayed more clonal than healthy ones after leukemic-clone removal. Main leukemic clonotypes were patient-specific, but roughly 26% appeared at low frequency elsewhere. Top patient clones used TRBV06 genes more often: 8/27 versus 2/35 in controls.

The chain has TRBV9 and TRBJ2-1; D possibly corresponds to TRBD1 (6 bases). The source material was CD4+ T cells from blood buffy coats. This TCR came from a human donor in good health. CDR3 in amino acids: CASSVGGQKGRLDEQFF. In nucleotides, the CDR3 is TGTGCCAGCAGCGTAGGGGGGCAGAAAGGCCGGTTGGATGAGCAGTTCTTC.